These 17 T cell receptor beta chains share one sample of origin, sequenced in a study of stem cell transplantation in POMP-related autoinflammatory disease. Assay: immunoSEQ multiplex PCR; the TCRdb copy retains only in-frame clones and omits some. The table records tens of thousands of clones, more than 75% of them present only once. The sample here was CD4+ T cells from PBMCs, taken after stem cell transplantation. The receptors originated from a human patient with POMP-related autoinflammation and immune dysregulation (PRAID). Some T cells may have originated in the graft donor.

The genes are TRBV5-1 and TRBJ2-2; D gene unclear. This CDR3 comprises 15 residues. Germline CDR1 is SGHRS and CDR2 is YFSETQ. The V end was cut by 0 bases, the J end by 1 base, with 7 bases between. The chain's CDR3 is CASSLGAGNTGELFF. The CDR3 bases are TGCGCCAGCAGCTTGGGGGCAGGGAACACCGGGGAGCTGTTTTTT.

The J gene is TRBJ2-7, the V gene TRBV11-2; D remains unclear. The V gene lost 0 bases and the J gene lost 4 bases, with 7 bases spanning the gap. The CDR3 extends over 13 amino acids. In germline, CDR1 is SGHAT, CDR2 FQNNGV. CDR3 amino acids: CASSLDRPYEQYF. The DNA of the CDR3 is TGTGCCAGCAGCTTAGATCGCCCATACGAGCAGTACTTC.

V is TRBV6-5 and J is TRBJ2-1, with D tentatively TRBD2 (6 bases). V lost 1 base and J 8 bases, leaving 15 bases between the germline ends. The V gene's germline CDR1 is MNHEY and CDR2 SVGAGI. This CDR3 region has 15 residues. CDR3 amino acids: CASSYWDSLPDEQFF. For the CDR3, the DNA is TGTGCCAGCAGTTACTGGGACTCGCTCCCAGATGAGCAGTTCTTC.

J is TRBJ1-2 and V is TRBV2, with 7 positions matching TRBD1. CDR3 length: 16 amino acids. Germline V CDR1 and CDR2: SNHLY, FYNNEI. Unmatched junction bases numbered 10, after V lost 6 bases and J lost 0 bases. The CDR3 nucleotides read TGTGCCAGCAGGGAACAGGGGACCGTGGCTAACTATGGCTACACCTTC. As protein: CASREQGTVANYGYTF.

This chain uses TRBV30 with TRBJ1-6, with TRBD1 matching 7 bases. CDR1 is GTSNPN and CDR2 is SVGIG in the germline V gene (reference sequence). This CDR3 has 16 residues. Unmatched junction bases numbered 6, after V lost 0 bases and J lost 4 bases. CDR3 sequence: CAWSVGTVLYNSPLHF. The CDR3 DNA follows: TGTGCCTGGAGTGTAGGGACAGTCCTTTATAATTCACCCCTCCACTTT.

As DNA, the CDR3 is TGTGCCAGCAGCTTGCTAGCGGGGGGATTCTACGAGCAGTACGTC. Translating it yields CASSLLAGGFYEQYV. The rearrangement links TRBV5-5 to TRBJ2-7; TRBD2 matches 11 bases. J lost 3 bases, V lost 1 base, and 3 bases had no gene match. The V gene's germline CDR1 is SGHKS and CDR2 YYEKEE (reference sequence). This CDR3 region has 15 residues.

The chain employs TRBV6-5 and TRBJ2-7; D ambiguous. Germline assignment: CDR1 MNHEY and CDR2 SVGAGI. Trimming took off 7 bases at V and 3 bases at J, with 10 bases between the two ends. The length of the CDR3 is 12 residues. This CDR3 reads CASTGSLYEQYF. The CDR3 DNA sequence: TGTGCCAGCACAGGCTCCCTCTACGAGCAGTACTTC.

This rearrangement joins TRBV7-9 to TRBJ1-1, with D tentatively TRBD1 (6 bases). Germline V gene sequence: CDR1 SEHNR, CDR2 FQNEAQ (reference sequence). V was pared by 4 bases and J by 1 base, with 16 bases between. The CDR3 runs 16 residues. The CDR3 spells CASSYWGASSNTEAFF. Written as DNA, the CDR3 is TGTGCCAGCAGCTACTGGGGGGCAAGTTCGAACACTGAAGCTTTCTTT.

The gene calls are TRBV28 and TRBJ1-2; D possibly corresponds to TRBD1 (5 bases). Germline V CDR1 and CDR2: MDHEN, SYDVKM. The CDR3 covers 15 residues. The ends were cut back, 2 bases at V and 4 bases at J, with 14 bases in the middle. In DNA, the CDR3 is TGTGCCAGCAGTTTAAGGCCAGGGAAACCCTATGGCTACACCTTC. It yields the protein CASSLRPGKPYGYTF.

This chain's CDR3 is CASRKTFNYGYTF. CDR3 in DNA: TGTGCCAGCCGGAAAACTTTTAACTATGGCTACACCTTC. V usage is TRBV6-5 and J usage is TRBJ1-2; the D is unclear. The length of the CDR3 is 13 residues. Germline V CDR1 and CDR2: MNHEY, SVGAGI. The V end lost 8 bases, the J end lost 1 base, and 11 bases lay between the germline ends.

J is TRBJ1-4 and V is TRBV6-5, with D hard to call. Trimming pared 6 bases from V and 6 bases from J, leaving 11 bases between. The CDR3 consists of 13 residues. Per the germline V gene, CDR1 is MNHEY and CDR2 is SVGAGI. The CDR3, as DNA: TGTGCCAGCAGCCCCCCGGGGTATGAAAAACTGTTTTTT. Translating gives CASSPPGYEKLFF.

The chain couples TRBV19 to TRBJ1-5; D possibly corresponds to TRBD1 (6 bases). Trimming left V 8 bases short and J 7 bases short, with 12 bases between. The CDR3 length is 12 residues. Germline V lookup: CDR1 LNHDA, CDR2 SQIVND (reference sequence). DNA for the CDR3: TGTGCCAGTGCAACAGGGCGACAGCCCCAGCATTTT. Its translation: CASATGRQPQHF.

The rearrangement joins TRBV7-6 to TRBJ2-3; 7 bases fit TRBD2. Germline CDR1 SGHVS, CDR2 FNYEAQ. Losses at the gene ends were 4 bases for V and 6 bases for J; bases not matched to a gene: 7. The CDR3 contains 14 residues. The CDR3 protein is CASSSLTSSDTQYF. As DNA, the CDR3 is TGTGCCAGCAGCTCCTTGACTAGCAGCGATACGCAGTATTTT.

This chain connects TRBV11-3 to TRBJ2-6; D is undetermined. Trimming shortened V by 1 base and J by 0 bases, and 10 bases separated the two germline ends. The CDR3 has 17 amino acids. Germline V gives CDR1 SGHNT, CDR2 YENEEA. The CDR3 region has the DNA TGTGCCAGCAGCTTAGCCGCAGACGACTCTGGGGCCAACGTCCTGACTTTC. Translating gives CASSLAADDSGANVLTF.

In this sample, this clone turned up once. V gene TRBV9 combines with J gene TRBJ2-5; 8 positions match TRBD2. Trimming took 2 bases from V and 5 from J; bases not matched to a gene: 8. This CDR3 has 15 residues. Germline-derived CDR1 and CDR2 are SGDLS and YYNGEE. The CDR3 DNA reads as TGTGCCAGCAGCGTGGGGACTAGAGAATGGGAGACCCAGTACTTC. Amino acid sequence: CASSVGTREWETQYF.

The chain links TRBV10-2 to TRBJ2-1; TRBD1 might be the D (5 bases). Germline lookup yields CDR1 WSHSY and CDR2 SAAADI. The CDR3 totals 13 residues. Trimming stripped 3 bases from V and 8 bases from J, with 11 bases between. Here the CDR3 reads CASSDFTGDEQFF. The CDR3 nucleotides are TGCGCCAGCAGTGACTTCACAGGTGATGAGCAGTTCTTC.

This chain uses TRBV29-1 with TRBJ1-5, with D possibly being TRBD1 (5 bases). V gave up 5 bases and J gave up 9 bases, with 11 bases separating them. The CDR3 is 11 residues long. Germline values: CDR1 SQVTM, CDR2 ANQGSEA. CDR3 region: CSVRGTGPQHF. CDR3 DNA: TGCAGCGTTCGGGGGACTGGGCCCCAGCATTTT. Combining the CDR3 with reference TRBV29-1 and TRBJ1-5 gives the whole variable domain SAVISQKPSRDICQRGTSLTIQCQVDSQVTMMFWYRQQPGQSLTLIATANQGSEATYESGFVIDKFPISRPNLTFSTLTVSNMSPEDSSIYLCSVRGTGPQHFGDGTRLSIL.